The rows below give T cell receptor beta chains drawn from one sample of a study of beta chain features in type 1 diabetes. Clones were sequenced by immunoSEQ multiplex PCR, and TCRdb holds only the in-frame ones, with some missing. The sample yields about 140,000 clones, around 7% seen once. Sequenced input: central memory CD4+ T cells from blood. These receptors came from a woman aged 30 to 39 in good health. CDR3s include the opening cysteine and the closing phenylalanine or tryptophan. Each record gives: clone size, V gene, D gene, J gene, CDR3 protein, CDR3 DNA. D genes are given only for firm matches. Size is stated for part of the rows, as once, few or many counts, or as a class when the clone is expanded.

clone size: few; V gene: TRBV6-1; D gene: TRBD2; J gene: TRBJ2-1; CDR3 protein: CASSGGTSGDWNEQFF; CDR3 DNA: TGTGCCAGCAGTGGAGGGACTAGCGGGGATTGGAATGAGCAGTTCTTC
clone size: few; V gene: TRBV7-2; D gene: -; J gene: TRBJ2-7; CDR3 protein: CASSLGAVRSYEQYF; CDR3 DNA: TGTGCCAGCAGCTTAGGGGCCGTACGCTCCTACGAGCAGTACTTC
clone size: -; V gene: TRBV20-1; D gene: -; J gene: TRBJ1-5; CDR3 protein: CSATHSGPQHF; CDR3 DNA: TGCAGTGCCACGCACAGCGGTCCCCAGCATTTT
clone size: -; V gene: TRBV5-1; D gene: TRBD2; J gene: TRBJ2-3; CDR3 protein: CASSLFSASGGTDTQYF; CDR3 DNA: TGCGCCAGCAGCTTGTTCTCCGCTAGCGGGGGCACAGATACGCAGTATTTT
clone size: few; V gene: TRBV4-2; D gene: TRBD1; J gene: TRBJ2-7; CDR3 protein: CASSSPGQGSYEQYF; CDR3 DNA: TGTGCCAGCAGCTCTCCGGGACAGGGGTCCTACGAGCAGTACTTC
clone size: -; V gene: TRBV29-1; D gene: TRBD2; J gene: TRBJ2-5; CDR3 protein: CSVEDILAGIRETQYF; CDR3 DNA: TGCAGCGTTGAAGATATCCTAGCGGGAATTAGAGAGACCCAGTACTTC
clone size: few; V gene: TRBV18; D gene: -; J gene: TRBJ1-3; CDR3 protein: CASADSYSGNTIYF; CDR3 DNA: TGTGCCAGCGCAGACAGTTACTCTGGAAACACCATATATTTT
clone size: few; V gene: TRBV7-2; D gene: -; J gene: TRBJ2-2; CDR3 protein: CASSPLIRGPNTGELFF; CDR3 DNA: TGTGCCAGCAGCCCACTCATACGAGGCCCGAACACCGGGGAGCTGTTTTTT
clone size: -; V gene: TRBV4-2; D gene: -; J gene: TRBJ1-2; CDR3 protein: CASSQDLIKSGYTF; CDR3 DNA: TGTGCCAGCAGCCAAGATCTCATTAAGAGTGGCTACACCTTC
clone size: many; V gene: TRBV4-3; D gene: -; J gene: TRBJ2-1; CDR3 protein: CASSGGGGFYNEQFF; CDR3 DNA: TGCGCCAGCAGTGGAGGAGGAGGGTTCTACAATGAGCAGTTCTTC
clone size: -; V gene: TRBV4-2; D gene: -; J gene: TRBJ1-2; CDR3 protein: CASSQGQARDGYTF; CDR3 DNA: TGTGCCAGCAGCCAAGGGCAGGCCAGGGATGGCTACACCTTC
clone size: -; V gene: TRBV15; D gene: TRBD2; J gene: TRBJ2-7; CDR3 protein: CATSLGLAIAYEQYF; CDR3 DNA: TGTGCCACCAGTCTGGGACTAGCAATTGCCTACGAGCAGTACTTC
clone size: -; V gene: TRBV4-3; D gene: -; J gene: TRBJ1-2; CDR3 protein: CASSQDWGTSPYGYTF; CDR3 DNA: TGCGCCAGCAGCCAAGATTGGGGGACATCCCCGTATGGCTACACCTTC
clone size: few; V gene: TRBV7-8; D gene: -; J gene: TRBJ2-1; CDR3 protein: CASSSGPRRVNEQFF; CDR3 DNA: TGTGCCAGCAGCTCAGGGCCAAGACGAGTCAATGAGCAGTTCTTC
clone size: few; V gene: TRBV7-9; D gene: -; J gene: TRBJ2-7; CDR3 protein: CASSLVLGGEQYF; CDR3 DNA: TGTGCCAGCAGCTTAGTTTTGGGGGGCGAGCAGTACTTC
clone size: -; V gene: TRBV6-1; D gene: TRBD2; J gene: TRBJ2-3; CDR3 protein: CAINGRATDTQYF; CDR3 DNA: TGTGCCATCAACGGGAGGGCTACAGATACGCAGTATTTT
clone size: -; V gene: TRBV19; D gene: TRBD2; J gene: TRBJ2-5; CDR3 protein: CASSSGGSVSETQYF; CDR3 DNA: TGTGCCAGTAGTAGCGGCGGGAGTGTATCGGAGACCCAGTACTTC
clone size: many; V gene: TRBV29-1; D gene: -; J gene: TRBJ2-1; CDR3 protein: CSVEDRLGSLTYNEQFF; CDR3 DNA: TGCAGCGTTGAAGATCGCCTCGGGAGTTTGACCTACAATGAGCAGTTCTTC
clone size: few; V gene: TRBV4-2; D gene: TRBD2; J gene: TRBJ2-1; CDR3 protein: CASSQELATSGQFF; CDR3 DNA: TGTGCCAGCAGCCAAGAACTAGCGACCTCGGGGCAGTTCTTC
clone size: -; V gene: TRBV6-6; D gene: -; J gene: TRBJ2-2; CDR3 protein: CASSYGDSRSGELFF; CDR3 DNA: TGTGCCAGCAGTTACGGGGACTCAAGGTCCGGGGAGCTGTTTTTT
clone size: -; V gene: TRBV7-3; D gene: TRBD2; J gene: TRBJ2-7; CDR3 protein: CASSQTSVSYEQYF; CDR3 DNA: TGTGCCAGCAGCCAGACTAGCGTCTCCTACGAGCAGTACTTC
clone size: -; V gene: TRBV7-2; D gene: -; J gene: TRBJ2-4; CDR3 protein: CASSRERQGGRNIQYF; CDR3 DNA: TGTGCCAGCAGCCGAGAGAGGCAGGGAGGTAGAAACATTCAGTACTTC
clone size: -; V gene: TRBV7-2; D gene: TRBD1; J gene: TRBJ2-5; CDR3 protein: CASSLVTGKTQYF; CDR3 DNA: TGTGCCAGCAGCTTAGTGACAGGGAAGACCCAGTACTTC
clone size: many; V gene: TRBV28; D gene: TRBD2; J gene: TRBJ2-1; CDR3 protein: CASSLVTSANEQFF; CDR3 DNA: TGTGCCAGCAGTTTAGTTACTAGCGCCAATGAGCAGTTCTTC
clone size: few; V gene: TRBV28; D gene: TRBD2; J gene: TRBJ2-3; CDR3 protein: CASSVAGGRTDTQYF; CDR3 DNA: TGTGCCAGCAGTGTAGCGGGAGGACGCACAGATACGCAGTATTTT
clone size: -; V gene: TRBV7-2; D gene: -; J gene: TRBJ2-5; CDR3 protein: CASSQSRGRTETQYF; CDR3 DNA: TGTGCCAGCAGCCAGTCGCGAGGGAGAACAGAGACCCAGTACTTC
clone size: -; V gene: TRBV6-4; D gene: -; J gene: TRBJ2-2; CDR3 protein: CASSEWRDTGELFF; CDR3 DNA: TGTGCCAGCAGTGAGTGGCGGGACACCGGGGAGCTGTTTTTT
clone size: -; V gene: TRBV7-2; D gene: TRBD1; J gene: TRBJ2-5; CDR3 protein: CASSLGDRGLKETQYF; CDR3 DNA: TGTGCCAGCAGCTTAGGCGACAGGGGGCTGAAGGAGACCCAGTACTTC
clone size: -; V gene: TRBV7-9; D gene: -; J gene: TRBJ1-1; CDR3 protein: CASSLDSQTEAFF; CDR3 DNA: TGTGCCAGCAGCTTAGATTCTCAGACTGAAGCTTTCTTT
clone size: many; V gene: TRBV7-2; D gene: -; J gene: TRBJ2-3; CDR3 protein: CASSLRGLAEAGTDTQYF; CDR3 DNA: TGTGCCAGCAGCTTACGGGGGCTAGCGGAGGCGGGCACAGATACGCAGTATTTT
clone size: many; V gene: TRBV5-4; D gene: TRBD1; J gene: TRBJ2-6; CDR3 protein: CASSLQGVSGANVLTF; CDR3 DNA: TGTGCCAGCAGCTTACAGGGGGTCTCTGGGGCCAACGTCCTGACTTTC
clone size: few; V gene: TRBV5-6; D gene: -; J gene: TRBJ2-1; CDR3 protein: CASSLPGDYNEQFF; CDR3 DNA: TGTGCCAGCAGCTTACCGGGGGACTACAATGAGCAGTTCTTC
clone size: few; V gene: TRBV27; D gene: -; J gene: TRBJ2-5; CDR3 protein: CASSFRASPQETQYF; CDR3 DNA: TGTGCCAGCAGTTTCAGGGCCAGCCCCCAAGAGACCCAGTACTTC
clone size: few; V gene: TRBV2; D gene: TRBD1; J gene: TRBJ2-4; CDR3 protein: CASSPDRGNIQYF; CDR3 DNA: TGTGCCAGCAGTCCGGACAGGGGGAACATTCAGTACTTC
clone size: -; V gene: TRBV6-6; D gene: -; J gene: TRBJ2-1; CDR3 protein: CAPLSGSSYNEQFF; CDR3 DNA: TGTGCCCCATTGTCCGGGAGCTCCTACAATGAGCAGTTCTTC
clone size: few; V gene: TRBV7-7; D gene: -; J gene: TRBJ2-7; CDR3 protein: CASSLGPDSHSEQYF; CDR3 DNA: TGTGCTAGCAGCTTAGGCCCAGACAGCCACTCAGAGCAGTACTTC
clone size: -; V gene: TRBV7-2; D gene: -; J gene: TRBJ1-2; CDR3 protein: CASSLEAGDFYGYTF; CDR3 DNA: TGTGCCAGCAGCCTCGAGGCGGGGGACTTCTATGGCTACACCTTC
clone size: many; V gene: TRBV30; D gene: TRBD2; J gene: TRBJ2-1; CDR3 protein: CAWSLAGGGRDNEQFF; CDR3 DNA: TGTGCCTGGAGCCTAGCGGGAGGCGGTCGGGACAATGAGCAGTTCTTC
clone size: -; V gene: TRBV6-1; D gene: -; J gene: TRBJ2-5; CDR3 protein: CASRVGEETQYF; CDR3 DNA: TGTGCCAGCAGGGTTGGAGAGGAGACCCAGTACTTC
clone size: -; V gene: TRBV7-9; D gene: -; J gene: TRBJ2-2; CDR3 protein: CASSLTGGRLSGELFF; CDR3 DNA: TGTGCCAGCAGCCTGACAGGCGGAAGGCTCTCCGGGGAGCTGTTTTTT
clone size: -; V gene: TRBV6-5; D gene: TRBD1; J gene: TRBJ1-2; CDR3 protein: CASSYRDRGTYGYTF; CDR3 DNA: TGTGCCAGCAGTTACCGGGACAGGGGCACCTATGGCTACACCTTC
clone size: -; V gene: TRBV7-3; D gene: -; J gene: TRBJ2-3; CDR3 protein: CASSPSHSTDTQYF; CDR3 DNA: TGTGCCAGCAGCCCCAGTCACAGCACAGATACGCAGTATTTT
clone size: many; V gene: TRBV7-9; D gene: -; J gene: TRBJ2-5; CDR3 protein: CASSWTVIETQYF; CDR3 DNA: TGTGCCAGCAGCTGGACAGTGATAGAGACCCAGTACTTC
clone size: -; V gene: TRBV6-6; D gene: -; J gene: TRBJ2-7; CDR3 protein: CASGRSGSEQYF; CDR3 DNA: TGTGCCAGCGGACGAAGCGGGTCTGAGCAGTACTTC
clone size: many; V gene: TRBV7-2; D gene: -; J gene: TRBJ2-5; CDR3 protein: CASSHDSQETQYF; CDR3 DNA: TGTGCCAGCAGCCACGACAGCCAAGAGACCCAGTACTTC
clone size: few; V gene: TRBV5-4; D gene: -; J gene: TRBJ2-5; CDR3 protein: CASSRDSGETQYF; CDR3 DNA: TGTGCCAGCAGCCGGGACTCCGGCGAGACCCAGTACTTC
clone size: few; V gene: TRBV25-1; D gene: -; J gene: TRBJ1-3; CDR3 protein: CASRPTGLGNTIYF; CDR3 DNA: TGTGCCAGCAGACCTACAGGGCTAGGAAACACCATATATTTT
clone size: many; V gene: TRBV5-4; D gene: -; J gene: TRBJ1-1; CDR3 protein: CASSFRVLNTEAFF; CDR3 DNA: TGTGCCAGCAGCTTCCGGGTACTGAACACTGAAGCTTTCTTT
clone size: few; V gene: TRBV19; D gene: TRBD2; J gene: TRBJ2-1; CDR3 protein: CASSVGLAVDNEQFF; CDR3 DNA: TGTGCCAGTAGTGTTGGACTAGCAGTTGACAATGAGCAGTTCTTC
clone size: few; V gene: TRBV18; D gene: -; J gene: TRBJ1-1; CDR3 protein: CASSPVQGSGTEAFF; CDR3 DNA: TGTGCCAGCTCACCCGTGCAGGGGTCGGGGACTGAAGCTTTCTTT
clone size: few; V gene: TRBV7-2; D gene: TRBD1; J gene: TRBJ1-4; CDR3 protein: CASSVTGGSEKLFF; CDR3 DNA: TGTGCCAGCAGCGTGACAGGGGGAAGTGAAAAACTGTTTTTT
clone size: -; V gene: TRBV18; D gene: -; J gene: TRBJ2-7; CDR3 protein: CASSPRGTVSYEQYF; CDR3 DNA: TGTGCCAGCTCACCACGCGGGACGGTGTCCTACGAGCAGTACTTC
clone size: many; V gene: TRBV23-1; D gene: -; J gene: TRBJ2-6; CDR3 protein: CASSHPPGVGANVLTF; CDR3 DNA: TGCGCCAGCAGTCATCCCCCAGGGGTTGGGGCCAACGTCCTGACTTTC
clone size: -; V gene: TRBV6-5; D gene: TRBD2; J gene: TRBJ2-1; CDR3 protein: CASTPGTSSNEQFF; CDR3 DNA: TGTGCCAGCACCCCCGGGACTAGCTCCAATGAGCAGTTCTTC